The 25 T cell receptor beta chains below were found in one sample sequenced in a study of radiation and T cells in renal cell carcinoma. Treatment described: treatment-naive control, cytoreductive nephrectomy. Repertoires were generated with immunoSEQ multiplex PCR, while TCRdb's copy carries only in-frame clones and drops some. There are approximately 16,000 clones in the sample; more than 55% occur only once, and 9.7% lies in the top ten. The material sequenced was tumor tissue, taken from a patient whose treatment was nephrectomy without radiotherapy. Receptor source: a man aged 35 to 55 with renal cell carcinoma.

This chain joins TRBV6-5 and TRBJ2-6; D remains unclear. The germline V and J ends were trimmed by 3 bases and 2 bases, with 8 bases remaining between them. Germline V gene data show CDR1 as MNHEY and CDR2 as SVGAGI. The CDR3 extends over 15 amino acids. DNA for the CDR3: TGTGCCAGCAGTTATATACAAACTGGGGCCAACGTCCTGACTTTC. Translation: CASSYIQTGANVLTF.

V is TRBV7-9 and J is TRBJ1-3; no clear D gene. CDR1 is SEHNR, CDR2 FQNEAQ, per germline (reference sequence). The V and J ends lost 3 bases and 0 bases respectively, with 12 bases between them. The CDR3 loop spans 16 amino acids. DNA of the CDR3: TGTGCCAGCAGCTTCGCCAGTCCCAGCTCTGGAAACACCATATATTTT. Encoded protein: CASSFASPSSGNTIYF.

The chain uses TRBV7-9 and TRBJ1-1, with 7 bases aligning to TRBD1. The J segment lost 0 bases and the V segment lost 5 bases, leaving 6 bases of the junction unmatched. The CDR3 is 15 residues long. CDR1 SEHNR and CDR2 FQNEAQ come from the germline V gene (reference sequence). In nucleotides, the CDR3 is TGTGCCAGCAGCGAACAGGGGAATATGAACACTGAAGCTTTCTTT. Translation gives CASSEQGNMNTEAFF. Combining the CDR3 with reference TRBV7-9 and TRBJ1-1 gives the whole variable domain DTGVSQNPRHKITKRGQNVTFRCDPISEHNRLYWYRQTLGQGPEFLTYFQNEAQLEKSRLLSDRFSAERPKGSFSTLEIQRTEQGDSAMYLCASSEQGNMNTEAFFGQGTRLTVV.

The chain joins TRBV6-1 to TRBJ1-1; no clear D. CDR1 MNHNS and CDR2 SASEGT come from the germline V gene. The V end was cut by 1 base, the J end by 0 bases, with 9 bases between. The CDR3 spans 15 residues. CDR3 coding DNA: TGTGCCAGCAGTGAAGGGTCTGGGCTGAACACTGAAGCTTTCTTT. It yields the protein CASSEGSGLNTEAFF.

The chain recombines TRBV5-1 with TRBJ2-7, with D unclear. V was trimmed by 4 bases and J by 0 bases, leaving 14 bases between them. The CDR3 runs to 15 residues. Germline V lookup: CDR1 SGHRS, CDR2 YFSETQ. The CDR3 spells CASSPNEPYSYEQYF. CDR3 nucleotide sequence: TGCGCCAGCAGCCCCAATGAGCCCTACTCCTACGAGCAGTACTTC.

The chain joins TRBV5-1 to TRBJ1-2; D may be TRBD1 (6 bases). The CDR3 totals 16 residues. Germline V CDR1 and CDR2: SGHRS, YFSETQ. Trimming removed 3 bases at V and 4 bases at J, with 19 bases between. CDR3 nucleotides: TGCGCCAGCAGCTCCCAGGGGACCCAATTCGGCTATGGCTACACCTTC. Protein product: CASSSQGTQFGYGYTF.

The V and J genes are TRBV6-6 and TRBJ1-5; D may be TRBD1 (6 bases). Germline V CDR1 and CDR2: MNHNY, SVGAGI (reference sequence). Trimming removed 8 bases at V and 5 bases at J, with 13 bases between. CDR3 size: 13 residues. The CDR3 nucleotides read TGTGCCAGCTACGGGGGCGCCTATCAGCCCCAGCATTTT. It codes for CASYGGAYQPQHF.

The chain links TRBV2 to TRBJ1-2; D gene unclear. CDR3 length equals 15 residues. From germline, CDR1 is SNHLY and CDR2 FYNNEI. V was clipped by 2 bases and J by 0 bases, with 10 bases between them. This chain's CDR3 is CASSERSYANYGYTF. DNA of the CDR3: TGTGCCAGCAGTGAAAGGTCATACGCTAACTATGGCTACACCTTC.

The chain has TRBV10-3 and TRBJ2-3, with 7 bases that match TRBD1. This CDR3 is 20 amino acids long. V lost 1 base to trimming and J lost 4 bases; unmatched junction nucleotides: 20. Germline V lookup: CDR1 ENHRY, CDR2 SYGVKD. CDR3 DNA sequence: TGTGCCATCAGTGAGTATGAGGGGGCCCTCCCAGGATCTCGTGCAGATACGCAGTATTTT. It specifies CAISEYEGALPGSRADTQYF.

The chain employs TRBV6-1 and TRBJ2-2; 7 nucleotides agree with TRBD1. Per germline, CDR1 MNHNS and CDR2 SASEGT. This CDR3 has 16 amino acids. V shed 6 bases and J 5 bases; nucleotides not matched to a gene: 12. The CDR3 spells CASREYRTGGTGELFF. The CDR3, as DNA: TGTGCCAGCAGGGAATATCGGACAGGTGGAACCGGGGAGCTGTTTTTT.

J is TRBJ2-3 and V is TRBV11-1, with D hard to call. Germline CDR1 SGHAT, CDR2 FQDESV (reference sequence). The CDR3 totals 13 residues. Trimming took 4 bases from V and 6 from J, leaving 11 bases between them. The CDR3: CASSSYLVDTQYF. The CDR3 bases are TGTGCCAGCAGCTCCTATTTGGTCGATACGCAGTATTTT.

The V gene is TRBV6-1, the J gene TRBJ2-7; D is possibly TRBD1 or TRBD2 (7 bases each). Trimming removed 3 bases from V and 3 bases from J, with 15 bases in between. CDR3 length: 15 residues. Germline values: CDR1 MNHNS, CDR2 SASEGT. CDR3 region: CASSDQQGRGYEQYF. The CDR3 coding sequence is TGTGCCAGCAGTGACCAACAGGGGAGGGGCTACGAGCAGTACTTC.

The chain links TRBV30 to TRBJ2-4; 7 positions agree with TRBD1. CDR1 and CDR2 from the germline V gene are GTSNPN and SVGIG (reference sequence). Germline trimming cut 0 bases from V and 3 bases from J; bases unmatched to any gene: 8. The length of the CDR3 is 16 residues. The CDR3 DNA is TGTGCCTGGAGTGTAGACAGGGTGAGCGGCAAAAACATTCAGTACTTC. Translation: CAWSVDRVSGKNIQYF. Together with reference TRBV30 and TRBJ2-4, the CDR3 gives the full variable domain: SQTIHQWPATLVQPVGSPLSLECTVEGTSNPNLYWYRQAAGRGLQLLFYSVGIGQISSEVPQNLSASRPQDRQFILSSKKLLLSDSGFYLCAWSVDRVSGKNIQYFGAGTRLSVL.

The chain couples TRBV29-1 to TRBJ2-1, with D possibly being TRBD1 (6 bases). Trimming stripped 3 bases from V and 3 bases from J, with 12 bases between. In germline, CDR1 is SQVTM, CDR2 ANQGSEA. The CDR3 contains 14 residues. This CDR3 is CSVDGTQIYNEQFF. The CDR3 nucleotides are TGCAGCGTTGACGGGACACAAATCTACAATGAGCAGTTCTTC.

This rearrangement joins TRBV19 to TRBJ2-2; D is possibly TRBD2 (5 bases). The CDR3 has 14 residues. V was shortened by 10 bases and J by 4 bases, with 16 bases between the two germline ends. The germline V gene has CDR1 LNHDA and CDR2 SQIVND (reference sequence). CDR3 sequence (DNA): TGTGCCACCGCGGGCTCTCTGGGCACCGGGGAGCTGTTTTTT. This gives the protein CATAGSLGTGELFF.

This clone was recorded only once. V usage is TRBV7-6 and J usage is TRBJ2-7, with TRBD1 as a possible D gene (5 bases). CDR1 and CDR2 from the germline V gene are SGHVS and FNYEAQ. This CDR3 is 15 amino acids long. V lost 3 bases, J lost 3 bases, and 15 bases lay in between. Here the CDR3 DNA reads TGTGCCAGCAGCTTGGCCTCAGGGTATGGCTACGAGCAGTACTTC. Protein product: CASSLASGYGYEQYF.

The chain uses TRBV2 and TRBJ1-3; the D gene is possibly TRBD1 (6 bases). CDR1 and CDR2 (germline): SNHLY, FYNNEI. The V gene lost 6 bases and the J gene lost 0 bases, with 18 bases spanning the gap. CDR3 size: 17 residues. CDR3 sequence reads: CASRPSTGISSGNTIYF. The CDR3 DNA reads as TGTGCCAGCAGGCCATCGACAGGAATTAGCTCTGGAAACACCATATATTTT.

The V and J genes are TRBV11-3 and TRBJ1-1, with 8 bases lining up with TRBD1. The CDR3 extends over 13 amino acids. CDR1 and CDR2 from the germline V gene are SGHNT and YENEEA. The trim removed 6 bases at V and 4 bases at J, leaving 4 bases unmatched. The CDR3: CASSRTGGTEAFF. CDR3 DNA: TGTGCCAGCAGTCGAACAGGGGGCACTGAAGCTTTCTTT. Based on the CDR3 plus reference TRBV11-3 and TRBJ1-1, the full variable domain is EAGVVQSPRYKIIEKKQPVAFWCNPISGHNTLYWYLQNLGQGPELLIRYENEEAVDDSQLPKDRFSAERLKGVDSTLKIQPAELGDSAVYLCASSRTGGTEAFFGQGTRLTVV.

V is TRBV6-1 and J is TRBJ1-6, with D maybe TRBD1 (5 bases). The CDR3 contains 15 residues. V lost 5 bases to trimming and J lost 7 bases, with 15 bases between them. Per the germline V gene, CDR1 is MNHNS and CDR2 is SASEGT. The CDR3 sequence: CASSLSGTFNSPLHF. The CDR3 coding sequence is TGTGCCAGCAGTTTATCCGGGACCTTCAATTCACCCCTCCACTTT.

J is TRBJ1-1 and V is TRBV28; 7 bases align to TRBD1. The germline V gene encodes CDR1 MDHEN and CDR2 SYDVKM. Trimming removed 7 bases from V and 2 bases from J; junction bases left unmatched: 10. This CDR3 spans 15 amino acids. CDR3 sequence (DNA): TGTGCCAGCACCTCCTTAGGGACAGCCAACACTGAAGCTTTCTTT. It is translated as CASTSLGTANTEAFF.

This clone was observed a handful of times. The chain couples TRBV19 to TRBJ1-6, with D uncertain. V dropped 8 bases and J dropped 3 bases, with 14 bases sitting between them. The CDR3 spans 15 residues. Germline-derived CDR1 and CDR2 are LNHDA and SQIVND (reference sequence). CDR3 sequence: CASSSGRDYNSPLHF. DNA of the CDR3: TGTGCCAGTTCCTCGGGGAGGGACTATAATTCACCCCTCCACTTT.

This clone is classed as medium-sized. The CDR3 loop is CASSLGSDRNQPQHF. The CDR3 DNA reads as TGTGCCAGCAGCTTAGGGTCCGATCGCAATCAGCCCCAGCATTTT. This chain connects TRBV7-8 to TRBJ1-5; D ambiguous. Germline loops: CDR1 SGHVS, CDR2 FQNEAQ. The ends were cut back, 1 base at V and 2 bases at J, with 9 bases in the middle. The CDR3 consists of 15 residues.

V and J are TRBV5-5 and TRBJ2-6, with D hard to call. With 5 bases removed from V and 0 bases from J, the gap between germline ends came to 9 bases. This CDR3 region has 15 residues. The germline gives CDR1 SGHKS, CDR2 YYEKEE (reference sequence). The CDR3 DNA is TGTGCCAGCAGTCCCTGGGGCTCTGGGGCCAACGTCCTGACTTTC. It encodes CASSPWGSGANVLTF.

The gene calls are TRBV27 and TRBJ2-3; D is possibly TRBD2 (5 bases). This CDR3 is 16 amino acids long. Germline V gene lookup returns CDR1 MNHEY and CDR2 SMNVEV (reference sequence). V lost 6 bases, J lost 0 bases, and 16 bases lay in between. CDR3 nucleotide sequence: TGTGCCAGCAGACCATATGGAGGAACTAGCACAGATACGCAGTATTTT. Protein: CASRPYGGTSTDTQYF.

The J gene is TRBJ2-3, the V gene TRBV7-6, with unresolved D. This CDR3 region has 11 residues. Germline loops: CDR1 SGHVS, CDR2 FNYEAQ. Deletions cut 1 base from V and 5 bases from J, with 1 base between. The CDR3 DNA reads as TGTGCCAGCAGCTTAGAAGATACGCAGTATTTT. This codes for CASSLEDTQYF. The entire variable domain, with the rest obtained from reference TRBV7-6 and TRBJ2-3, is as follows: GAGVSQSPRYKVTKRGQDVALRCDPISGHVSLYWYRQALGQGPEFLTYFNYEAQQDKSGLPNDRFSAERPEGSISTLTIQRTEQRDSAMYRCASSLEDTQYFGPGTRLTVL.